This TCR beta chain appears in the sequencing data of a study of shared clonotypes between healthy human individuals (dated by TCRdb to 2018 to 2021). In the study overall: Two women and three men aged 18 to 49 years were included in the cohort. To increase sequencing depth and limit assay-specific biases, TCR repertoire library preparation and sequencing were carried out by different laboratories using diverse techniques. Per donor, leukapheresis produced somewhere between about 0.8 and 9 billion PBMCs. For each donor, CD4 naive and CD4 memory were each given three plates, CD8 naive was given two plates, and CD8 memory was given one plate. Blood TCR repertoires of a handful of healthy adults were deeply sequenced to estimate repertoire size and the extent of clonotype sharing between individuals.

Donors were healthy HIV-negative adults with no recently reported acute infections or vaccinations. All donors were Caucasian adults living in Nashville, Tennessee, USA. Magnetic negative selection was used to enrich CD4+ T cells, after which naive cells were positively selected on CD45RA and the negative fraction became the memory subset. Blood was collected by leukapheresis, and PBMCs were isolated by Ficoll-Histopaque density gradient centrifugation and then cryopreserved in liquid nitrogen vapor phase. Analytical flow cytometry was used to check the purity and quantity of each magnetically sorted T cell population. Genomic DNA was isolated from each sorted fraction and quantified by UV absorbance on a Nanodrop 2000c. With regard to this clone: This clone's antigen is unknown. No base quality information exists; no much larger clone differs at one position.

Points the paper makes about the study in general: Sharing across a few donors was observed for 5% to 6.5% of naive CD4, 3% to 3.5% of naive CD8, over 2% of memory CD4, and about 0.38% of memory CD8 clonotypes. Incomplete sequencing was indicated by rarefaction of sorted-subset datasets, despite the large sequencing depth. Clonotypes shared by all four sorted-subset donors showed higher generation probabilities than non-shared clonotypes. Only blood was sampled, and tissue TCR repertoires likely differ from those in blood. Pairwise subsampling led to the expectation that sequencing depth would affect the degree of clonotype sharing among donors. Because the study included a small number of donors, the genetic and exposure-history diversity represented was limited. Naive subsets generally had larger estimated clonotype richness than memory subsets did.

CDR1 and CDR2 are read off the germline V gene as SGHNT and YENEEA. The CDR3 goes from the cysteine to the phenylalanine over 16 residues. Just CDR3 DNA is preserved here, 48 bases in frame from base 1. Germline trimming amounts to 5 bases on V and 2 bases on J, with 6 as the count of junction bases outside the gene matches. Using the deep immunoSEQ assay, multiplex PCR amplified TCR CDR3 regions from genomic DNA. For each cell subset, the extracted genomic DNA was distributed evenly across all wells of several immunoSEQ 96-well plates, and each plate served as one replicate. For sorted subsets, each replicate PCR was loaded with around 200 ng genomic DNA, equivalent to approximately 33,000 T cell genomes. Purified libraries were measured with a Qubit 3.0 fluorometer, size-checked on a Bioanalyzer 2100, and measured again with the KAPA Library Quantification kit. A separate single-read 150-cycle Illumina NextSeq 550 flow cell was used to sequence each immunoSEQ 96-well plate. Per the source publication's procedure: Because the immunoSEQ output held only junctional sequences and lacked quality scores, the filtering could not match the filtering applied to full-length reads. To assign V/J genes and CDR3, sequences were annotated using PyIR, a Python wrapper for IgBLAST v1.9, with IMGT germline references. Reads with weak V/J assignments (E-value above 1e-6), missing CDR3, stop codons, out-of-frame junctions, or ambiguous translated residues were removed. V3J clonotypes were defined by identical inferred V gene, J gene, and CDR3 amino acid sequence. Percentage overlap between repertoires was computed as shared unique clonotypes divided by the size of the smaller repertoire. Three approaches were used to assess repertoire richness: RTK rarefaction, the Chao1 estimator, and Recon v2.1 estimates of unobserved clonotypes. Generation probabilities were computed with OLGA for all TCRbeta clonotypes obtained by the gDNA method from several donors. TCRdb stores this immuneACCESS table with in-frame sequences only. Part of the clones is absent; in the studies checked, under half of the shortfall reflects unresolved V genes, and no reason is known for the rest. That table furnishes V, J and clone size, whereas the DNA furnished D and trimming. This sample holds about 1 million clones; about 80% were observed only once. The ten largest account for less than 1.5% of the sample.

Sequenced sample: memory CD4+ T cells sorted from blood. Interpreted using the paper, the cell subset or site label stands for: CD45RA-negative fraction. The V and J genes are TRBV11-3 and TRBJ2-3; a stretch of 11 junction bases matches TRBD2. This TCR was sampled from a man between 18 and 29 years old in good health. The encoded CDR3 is CASSHRTSGFTDTQYF. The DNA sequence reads TGTGCCAGCAGCCATAGGACTAGCGGGTTCACAGATACGCAGTATTTT.